This TCR beta chain was identified in a study of T cell repertoires in cytomegalovirus infection. Study summary: Alongside well-studied HLA-B-restricted CMV epitopes, recently identified HLA-C-restricted CMV epitopes were also used. It can be stated that public TCR beta signatures indicated CMV infection as well as a matching HLA type. Points from the study as a whole: Across the ex vivo response, the dominant clonotypes were HLA-C-restricted CMV-specific TCR beta clonotypes. Individuals carrying CMV plus the relevant HLA were identified by cumulative frequency of public TCR beta families.

A word on this clonotype: Its specificity is unknown.

TCRdb re-derived calls from the reads in MiXCR, one entry per CDR3 protein. This sample has approximately 500,000 distinct CDR3 sequences, with 33% found just once. The germline V gene has CDR1 LGHDT and CDR2 YNNKEL (reference sequence). This CDR3 comprises 13 residues. The V and J ends lost 3 bases and 5 bases respectively, with 10 bases between them. The clonotype originates from a human donor in good health (CMV status not recorded). Some clones in this sample may be carry-over from other donors' samples. Sequenced here: cultured PBMCs, sampled from culture after CMV antigen stimulation. This rearrangement joins TRBV3-1 to TRBJ2-5, with D hard to call. CDR3 bases: TGTGCCAGCAGCCATGTGGGCCCGGAGACCCAGTACTTC. Its protein is CASSHVGPETQYF.